This T cell receptor beta chain was identified in a study of Ad26.COV2.S vaccination and SARS-CoV-2 variants. Only in-frame clones appear in the TCRdb table, and some are missing; sequencing was by immunoSEQ multiplex PCR. The sample has over 110,000 clones, roughly 88% seen once. The CDR3 spans 12 residues. The V gene lost 1 base and the J gene lost 8 bases, with 6 bases spanning the gap. Germline V gene lookup returns CDR1 SEHNR and CDR2 FQNEAQ (reference sequence). With regard to this clone: The antigen is not known.

Study-wide results and caveats: It is possible that the TCR breadth and depth analyses underestimated the total T cell responses. Spike-specific TCR breadth in vaccine recipients exceeded that seen in placebo recipients. Vaccinees reportedly had broad spike-specific CD8+ and CD4+ T cell responses. Vaccine and placebo recipients had comparable breadth of non-spike TCRs.

This receptor was taken from a human donor who had recovered from COVID-19. The material was peripheral blood, obtained after recovery from COVID-19. The V call is TRBV7-9, the J call TRBJ2-1; D gene uncertain. This chain's CDR3 is CASSLVWDEQFF. CDR3 sequence (DNA): TGTGCCAGCAGCTTAGTATGGGATGAGCAGTTCTTC.